Listed here are 9 T cell receptor beta chains from one sample, sequenced in a study of blood T cell repertoires in COVID-19. This table comes from immunoSEQ multiplex PCR, and its TCRdb copy is limited to in-frame clones, with some not included. In the table there are 140,000 or so clones, about four fifths of which are singletons. What was sequenced was peripheral blood. These TCRs come from a human donor in a cohort sampled during active COVID-19.

The V call is TRBV6-5, the J call TRBJ2-3, with 8 bases lining up with TRBD1. Germline V gives CDR1 MNHEY, CDR2 SVGAGI. The length of the CDR3 is 14 residues. V trimming: 7 bases; J trimming: 4 bases; junction bases outside the gene matches: 7. The CDR3 is CASKLQGGADTQYF. In DNA form, the CDR3 reads TGTGCCAGCAAGCTACAGGGGGGTGCAGATACGCAGTATTTT.

The chain is built from TRBV28 and TRBJ2-7, with 10 bases matching TRBD1. The CDR3 consists of 16 residues. V shed 3 bases, J shed 1 base, and the junction held 6 bases outside the gene matches. Germline V gives CDR1 MDHEN, CDR2 SYDVKM. The DNA for the CDR3 is TGTGCCAGCAGTTTGTGGGGGGACAGGGGTTCCTACGAGCAGTACTTC. It encodes CASSLWGDRGSYEQYF. The full variable domain, rest sourced from reference TRBV28 and TRBJ2-7, is DVKVTQSSRYLVKRTGEKVFLECVQDMDHENMFWYRQDPGLGLRLIYFSYDVKMKEKGDIPEGYSVSREKKERFSLILESASTNQTSMYLCASSLWGDRGSYEQYFGPGTRLTVT.

A single count supports this clone. This rearrangement joins TRBV5-1 to TRBJ1-5, with D maybe TRBD1 (5 bases). The V gene lost 0 bases and the J gene lost 5 bases, with 12 bases spanning the gap. This CDR3 is built from 15 residues. Looked up from germline, CDR1 is SGHRS and CDR2 is YFSETQ. Here the CDR3 DNA reads TGCGCCAGCAGCTTGGACCCAGTAGGGGATCAGCCCCAGCATTTT. Translating it yields CASSLDPVGDQPQHF.

V usage is TRBV19 and J usage is TRBJ2-1; D gene uncertain. Trimming took 6 bases from V and 3 from J, leaving 9 bases between them. Germline V gives CDR1 LNHDA, CDR2 SQIVND (reference sequence). The CDR3 sequence is 13 residues long. The CDR3 is CASRDGLYNEQFF. CDR3 nucleotides: TGTGCCAGTAGGGATGGGCTCTACAATGAGCAGTTCTTC.

The gene calls are TRBV28 and TRBJ2-7; 10 nucleotides line up with TRBD2. V was pared by 6 bases and J by 4 bases, with 6 bases of the junction left unmatched. Per the germline V gene, CDR1 is MDHEN and CDR2 is SYDVKM. This CDR3 is built from 14 residues. In DNA, the CDR3 is TGTGCCAGCAGGCAAGGGACTAGCGAATACGAGCAGTACTTC. Its translation is CASRQGTSEYEQYF.

J is TRBJ2-7 and V is TRBV28, with D maybe TRBD1 (6 bases). V was shortened by 8 bases and J by 3 bases, with 17 bases between the two germline ends. Germline loops: CDR1 MDHEN, CDR2 SYDVKM. This CDR3 is built from 14 residues. The CDR3 nucleotides read TGTGCCAGCGGTGTCGCACAGGGATTCTACGAGCAGTACTTC. It translates to CASGVAQGFYEQYF.

The rearrangement uses TRBV4-3 and TRBJ2-7; TRBD2 agrees at 8 bases. The CDR3 is 16 residues long. Trimming cost V 6 bases and J 2 bases; bases outside gene matches: 12. Germline CDR1 is LGHNA and CDR2 is YSLEER. This CDR3 is CASRRDLGGGAYEQYF. CDR3 coding DNA: TGCGCCAGCAGACGCGATCTCGGGGGGGGAGCCTACGAGCAGTACTTC.

As concerns this clone: Other DNA sequences in this sample translate to the same CDR3. This sequence joins TRBV29-1 and TRBJ2-3; 10 nucleotides match TRBD1. The CDR3 runs 14 residues. CDR1 SQVTM and CDR2 ANQGSEA come from the germline V gene. J was trimmed by 5 bases and V by 4 bases; bases with no gene match: 6. The CDR3 spells CSVGWDRGRDTQYF. The CDR3 region has the DNA TGCAGCGTTGGTTGGGACAGGGGCAGAGATACGCAGTATTTT.

This chain joins TRBV5-1 and TRBJ1-5; 7 bases align to TRBD1. This CDR3 spans 15 amino acids. With 1 base clipped from V and 3 bases from J, the junction kept 4 bases outside the gene matches. Germline V gene sequence: CDR1 SGHRS, CDR2 YFSETQ. CDR3 bases: TGCGCCAGCAGCTTGACAGGGGCCAACAATCAGCCCCAGCATTTT. As protein: CASSLTGANNQPQHF.